This T cell receptor beta chain was identified during a study of blood T cell repertoires in COVID-19. Study-level information: COVID-19 samples collected from the United States, Italy and Spain covered acute and convalescent phases. T cells, B-cell-depleted T cells, or PBMCs supplied cDNA or gDNA.

CDR3 size: 18 residues. Germline V CDR1 and CDR2: SGHVS, FQNEAQ. J was trimmed by 8 bases and V by 1 base; bases with no gene match: 19. Under the authors' procedure: Reference gene primer amplification in the assay estimated nucleated cell counts. Clones were read by immunoSEQ multiplex PCR, and TCRdb kept only the in-frame ones, dropping some. V, J and clone size are taken as reported in that table, and D and trimming were inferred from the DNA itself. The sample lists a few hundred thousand clones; about 87% were seen once. The sequencing sample was made of peripheral blood. The chain joins TRBV7-8 to TRBJ1-2; 7 nucleotides match TRBD1. The sequence was collected from a man aged 55 to 70 who had recovered from COVID-19. The CDR3 DNA follows: TGTGCCAGCAGCTTAGAGGGGGCCATTGAACAGGGGTCGGGCGGCTACACCTTC. Encoded protein: CASSLEGAIEQGSGGYTF.